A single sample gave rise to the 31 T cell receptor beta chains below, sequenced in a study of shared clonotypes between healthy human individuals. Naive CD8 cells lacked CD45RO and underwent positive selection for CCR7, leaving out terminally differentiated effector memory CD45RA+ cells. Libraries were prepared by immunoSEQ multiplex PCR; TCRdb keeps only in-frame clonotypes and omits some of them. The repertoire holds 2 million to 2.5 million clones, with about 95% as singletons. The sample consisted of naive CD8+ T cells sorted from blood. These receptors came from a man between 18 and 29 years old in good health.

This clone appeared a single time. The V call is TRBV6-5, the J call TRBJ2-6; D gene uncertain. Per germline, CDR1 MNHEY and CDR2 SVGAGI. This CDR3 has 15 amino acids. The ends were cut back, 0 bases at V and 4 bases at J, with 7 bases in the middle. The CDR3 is CASSYSSMGANVLTF. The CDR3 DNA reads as TGTGCCAGCAGTTACTCGAGTATGGGGGCCAACGTCCTGACTTTC.

CDR3 nucleotide sequence: TGCGCCAGCAGCCAGGGCCTAGGGAGATCACCTGAAGCTTTCTTT. This gives the protein CASSQGLGRSPEAFF. The rearrangement uses TRBV4-3 and TRBJ1-1, with unresolved D. The germline gives CDR1 LGHNA, CDR2 YSLEER. The CDR3 spans 15 residues. Between the trimmed V and J ends, which lost 3 bases and 6 bases, there was a span of 17 bases.

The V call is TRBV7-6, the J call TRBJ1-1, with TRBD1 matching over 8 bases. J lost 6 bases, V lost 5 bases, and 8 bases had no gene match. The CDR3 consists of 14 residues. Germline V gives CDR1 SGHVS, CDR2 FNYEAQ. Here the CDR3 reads CASSDSDRAAEAFF. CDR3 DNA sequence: TGTGCCAGCAGCGATTCGGACAGGGCGGCTGAAGCTTTCTTT.

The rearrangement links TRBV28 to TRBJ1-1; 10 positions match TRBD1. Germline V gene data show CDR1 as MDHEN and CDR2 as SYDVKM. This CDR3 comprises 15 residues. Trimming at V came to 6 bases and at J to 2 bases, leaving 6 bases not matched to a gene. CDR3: CASSDRGLYNTEAFF. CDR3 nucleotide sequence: TGTGCCAGCAGCGACAGGGGGCTTTATAACACTGAAGCTTTCTTT.

Here the CDR3 reads CASSYLAEHQETQYF. The CDR3, as DNA: TGTGCCAGCAGTTACCTAGCGGAACATCAAGAGACCCAGTACTTC. This sequence joins TRBV6-5 and TRBJ2-5; 7 bases line up with TRBD2. There are 15 residues in the CDR3. V lost 2 bases and J lost 2; bases outside the gene matches: 5. CDR1 is MNHEY and CDR2 is SVGAGI in the germline V gene.

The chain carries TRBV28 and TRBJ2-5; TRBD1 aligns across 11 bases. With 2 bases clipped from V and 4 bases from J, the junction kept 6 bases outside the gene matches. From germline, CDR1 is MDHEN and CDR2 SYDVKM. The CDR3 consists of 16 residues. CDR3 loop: CASSLPGQGASETQYF. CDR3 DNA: TGTGCCAGCAGTTTACCCGGACAGGGGGCTTCAGAGACCCAGTACTTC. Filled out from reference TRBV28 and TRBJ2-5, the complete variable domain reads DVKVTQSSRYLVKRTGEKVFLECVQDMDHENMFWYRQDPGLGLRLIYFSYDVKMKEKGDIPEGYSVSREKKERFSLILESASTNQTSMYLCASSLPGQGASETQYFGPGTRLLVL.

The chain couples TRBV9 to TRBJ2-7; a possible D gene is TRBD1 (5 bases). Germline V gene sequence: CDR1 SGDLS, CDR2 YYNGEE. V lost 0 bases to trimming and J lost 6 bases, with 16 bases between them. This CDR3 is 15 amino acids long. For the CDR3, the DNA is TGTGCCAGCAGCGTAGAGGGGCGTCTAAACAGCGAGCAGTACTTC. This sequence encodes CASSVEGRLNSEQYF.

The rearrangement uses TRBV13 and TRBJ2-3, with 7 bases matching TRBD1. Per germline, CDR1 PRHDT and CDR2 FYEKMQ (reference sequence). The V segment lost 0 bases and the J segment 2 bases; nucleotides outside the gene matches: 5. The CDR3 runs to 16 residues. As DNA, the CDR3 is TGTGCCAGCAGCTTAGGGGGACAGTTATACACAGATACGCAGTATTTT. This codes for CASSLGGQLYTDTQYF.

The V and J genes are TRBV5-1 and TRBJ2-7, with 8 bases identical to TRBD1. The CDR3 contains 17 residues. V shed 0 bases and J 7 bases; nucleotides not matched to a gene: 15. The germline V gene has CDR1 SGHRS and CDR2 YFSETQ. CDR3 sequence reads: CASSLVPLGQGGGEQYF. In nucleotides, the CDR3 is TGCGCCAGCAGCTTGGTTCCCCTAGGACAGGGTGGTGGTGAGCAGTACTTC.

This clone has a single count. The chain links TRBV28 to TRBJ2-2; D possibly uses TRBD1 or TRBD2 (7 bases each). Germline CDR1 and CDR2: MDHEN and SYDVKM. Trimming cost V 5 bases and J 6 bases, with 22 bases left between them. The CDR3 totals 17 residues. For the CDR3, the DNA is TGTGCCAGCAGTCTACCAACCGCAGGGGGGGATGCCGGGGAGCTGTTTTTT. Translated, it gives CASSLPTAGGDAGELFF.

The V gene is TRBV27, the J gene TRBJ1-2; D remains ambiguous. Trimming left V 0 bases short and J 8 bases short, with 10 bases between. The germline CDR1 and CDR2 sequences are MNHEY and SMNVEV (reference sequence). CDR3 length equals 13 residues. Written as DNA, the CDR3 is TGTGCCAGCAGTTTATCTGAGGCAGGAGGCTACACCTTC. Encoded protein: CASSLSEAGGYTF.

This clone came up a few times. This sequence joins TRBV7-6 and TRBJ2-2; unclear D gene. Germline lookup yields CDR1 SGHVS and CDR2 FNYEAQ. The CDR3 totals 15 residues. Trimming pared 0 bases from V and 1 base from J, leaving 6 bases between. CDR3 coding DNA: TGTGCCAGCAGCTTAGCGGAAGGGAACACCGGGGAGCTGTTTTTT. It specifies CASSLAEGNTGELFF.

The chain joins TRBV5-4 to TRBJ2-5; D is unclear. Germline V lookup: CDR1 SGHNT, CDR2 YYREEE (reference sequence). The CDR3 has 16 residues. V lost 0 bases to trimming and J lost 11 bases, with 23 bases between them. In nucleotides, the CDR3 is TGTGCCAGCAGCTTGGCCTCTGTGGAGTATGGAAGGGAACAGTACTTC. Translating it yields CASSLASVEYGREQYF.

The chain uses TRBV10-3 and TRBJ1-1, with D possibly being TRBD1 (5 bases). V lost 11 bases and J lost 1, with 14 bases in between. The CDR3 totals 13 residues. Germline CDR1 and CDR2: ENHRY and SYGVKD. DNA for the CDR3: TGTGCCGTCGGAGCCGGGACGAACACTGAAGCTTTCTTT. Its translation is CAVGAGTNTEAFF.

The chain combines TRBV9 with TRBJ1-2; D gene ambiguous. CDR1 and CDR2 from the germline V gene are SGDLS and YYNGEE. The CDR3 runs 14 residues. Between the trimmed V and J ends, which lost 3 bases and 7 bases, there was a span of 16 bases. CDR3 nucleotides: TGTGCCAGCAGCGGACTGGCGGAAAGTTTTGGCTACACCTTC. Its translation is CASSGLAESFGYTF.

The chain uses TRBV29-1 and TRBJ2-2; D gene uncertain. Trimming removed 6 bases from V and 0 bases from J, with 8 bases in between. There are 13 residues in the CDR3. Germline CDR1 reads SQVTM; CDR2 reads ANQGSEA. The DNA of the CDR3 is TGCAGCGTCTATCGCCCGAACACCGGGGAGCTGTTTTTT. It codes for CSVYRPNTGELFF.

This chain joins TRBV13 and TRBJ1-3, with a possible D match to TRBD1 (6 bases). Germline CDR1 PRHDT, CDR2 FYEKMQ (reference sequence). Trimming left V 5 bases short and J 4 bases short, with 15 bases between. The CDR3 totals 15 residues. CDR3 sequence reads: CASSQLQGTGNTIYF. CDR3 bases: TGTGCCAGCAGCCAACTCCAGGGGACGGGAAACACCATATATTTT.

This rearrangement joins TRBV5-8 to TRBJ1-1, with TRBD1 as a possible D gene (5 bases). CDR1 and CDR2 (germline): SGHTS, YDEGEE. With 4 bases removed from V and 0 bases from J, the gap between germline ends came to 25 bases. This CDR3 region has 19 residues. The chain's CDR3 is CASSPPPLMGPRVNTEAFF. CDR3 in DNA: TGTGCCAGCAGCCCGCCCCCTTTGATGGGGCCTAGAGTGAACACTGAAGCTTTCTTT.

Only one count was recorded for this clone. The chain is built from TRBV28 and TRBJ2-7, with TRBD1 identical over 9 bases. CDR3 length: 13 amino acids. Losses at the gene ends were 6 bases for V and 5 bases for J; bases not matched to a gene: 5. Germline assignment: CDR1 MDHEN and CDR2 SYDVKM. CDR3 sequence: CASSWGQGDEQYF. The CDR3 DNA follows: TGTGCCAGCAGCTGGGGACAGGGCGACGAGCAGTACTTC.

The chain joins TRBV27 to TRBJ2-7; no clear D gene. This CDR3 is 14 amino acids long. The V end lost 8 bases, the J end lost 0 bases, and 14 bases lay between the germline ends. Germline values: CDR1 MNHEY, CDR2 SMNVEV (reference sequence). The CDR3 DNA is TGTGCCAGCCTGAAGGACGCCTACTCCTACGAGCAGTACTTC. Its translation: CASLKDAYSYEQYF.

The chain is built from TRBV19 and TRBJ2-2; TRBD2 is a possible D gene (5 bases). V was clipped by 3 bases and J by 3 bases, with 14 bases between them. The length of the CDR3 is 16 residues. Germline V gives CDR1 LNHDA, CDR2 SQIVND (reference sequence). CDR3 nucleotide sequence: TGTGCCAGTAGTATCTATCCGGGGTGGGACACCGGGGAGCTGTTTTTT. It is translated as CASSIYPGWDTGELFF.

The CDR3, as DNA: TGTGCCAGTAGTATGTGGCGGGAGGTGGATGAGACCCAGTACTTC. Protein sequence: CASSMWREVDETQYF. V and J are TRBV19 and TRBJ2-5; 8 positions agree with TRBD2. This CDR3 contains 15 residues. Germline V lookup: CDR1 LNHDA, CDR2 SQIVND (reference sequence). The junction had 8 bases not matched to a gene; V was cut back by 3 bases and J by 5 bases.

The CDR3 coding sequence is TGTGCCATCAGTGAGTCGGTGGGACTAGGTTTACACGAGCAGTACTTC. As protein: CAISESVGLGLHEQYF. V gene TRBV10-3 combines with J gene TRBJ2-7; TRBD2 matches 8 bases. V trimming: 0 bases; J trimming: 5 bases; junction bases outside the gene matches: 9. This CDR3 comprises 16 residues. CDR1 is ENHRY, CDR2 SYGVKD, per germline.

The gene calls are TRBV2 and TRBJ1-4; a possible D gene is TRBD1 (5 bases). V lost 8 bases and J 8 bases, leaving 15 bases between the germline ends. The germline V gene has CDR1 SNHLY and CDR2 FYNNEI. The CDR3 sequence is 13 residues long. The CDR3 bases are TGTGCCAGCCTCGCTGGACAAATAGAAAAACTGTTTTTT. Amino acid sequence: CASLAGQIEKLFF. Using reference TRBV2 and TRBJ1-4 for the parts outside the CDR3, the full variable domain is EPEVTQTPSHQVTQMGQEVILRCVPISNHLYFYWYRQILGQKVEFLVSFYNNEISEKSEIFDDQFSVERPDGSNFTLKIRSTKLEDSAMYFCASLAGQIEKLFFGSGTQLSVL.

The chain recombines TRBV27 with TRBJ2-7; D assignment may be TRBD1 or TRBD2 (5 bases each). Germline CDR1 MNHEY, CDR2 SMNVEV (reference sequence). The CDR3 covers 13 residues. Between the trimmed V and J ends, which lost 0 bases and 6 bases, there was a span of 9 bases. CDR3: CASSLSRGSEQYF. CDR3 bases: TGTGCCAGCAGTTTATCGAGGGGTTCCGAGCAGTACTTC.

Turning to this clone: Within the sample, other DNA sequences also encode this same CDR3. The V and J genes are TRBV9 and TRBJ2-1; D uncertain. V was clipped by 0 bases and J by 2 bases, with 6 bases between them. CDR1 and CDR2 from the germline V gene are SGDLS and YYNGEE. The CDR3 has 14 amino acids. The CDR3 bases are TGTGCCAGCAGCGTAGGAGGAACCTACAATGAGCAGTTCTTC. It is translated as CASSVGGTYNEQFF.

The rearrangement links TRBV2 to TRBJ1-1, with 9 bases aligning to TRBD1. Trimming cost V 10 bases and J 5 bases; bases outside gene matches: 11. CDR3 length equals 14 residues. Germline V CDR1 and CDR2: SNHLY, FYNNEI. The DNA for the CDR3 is TGTGCCACACCTCCTAGGGACAGGGCTACTGAAGCTTTCTTT. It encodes CATPPRDRATEAFF.

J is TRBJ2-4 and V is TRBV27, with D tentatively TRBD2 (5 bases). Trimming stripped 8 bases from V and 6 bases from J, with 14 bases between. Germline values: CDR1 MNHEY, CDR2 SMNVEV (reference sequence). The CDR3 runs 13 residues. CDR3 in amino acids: CASGTIGLNIQYF. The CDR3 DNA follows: TGTGCCAGCGGAACAATCGGACTAAACATTCAGTACTTC.

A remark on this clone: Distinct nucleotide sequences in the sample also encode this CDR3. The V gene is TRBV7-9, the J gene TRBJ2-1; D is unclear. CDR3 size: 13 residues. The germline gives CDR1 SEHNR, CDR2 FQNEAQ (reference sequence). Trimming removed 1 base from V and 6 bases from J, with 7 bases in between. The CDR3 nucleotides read TGTGCCAGCAGCTTAGATTCTACCAATGAGCAGTTCTTC. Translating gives CASSLDSTNEQFF.

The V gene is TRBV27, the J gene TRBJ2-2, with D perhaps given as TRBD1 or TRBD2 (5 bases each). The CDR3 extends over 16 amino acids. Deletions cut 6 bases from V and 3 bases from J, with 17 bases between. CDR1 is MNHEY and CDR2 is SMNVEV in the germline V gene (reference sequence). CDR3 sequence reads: CASRLVLGGYTGELFF. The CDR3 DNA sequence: TGTGCCAGCAGATTGGTCCTTGGGGGTTACACCGGGGAGCTGTTTTTT.

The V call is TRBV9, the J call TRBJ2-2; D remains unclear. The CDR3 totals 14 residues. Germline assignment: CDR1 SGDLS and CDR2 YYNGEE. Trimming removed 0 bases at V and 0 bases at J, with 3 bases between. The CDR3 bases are TGTGCCAGCAGCGTAGCTACGAACACCGGGGAGCTGTTTTTT. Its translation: CASSVATNTGELFF. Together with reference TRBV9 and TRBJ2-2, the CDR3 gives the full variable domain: DSGVTQTPKHLITATGQRVTLRCSPRSGDLSVYWYQQSLDQGLQFLIQYYNGEERAKGNILERFSAQQFPDLHSELNLSSLELGDSALYFCASSVATNTGELFFGEGSRLTVL.